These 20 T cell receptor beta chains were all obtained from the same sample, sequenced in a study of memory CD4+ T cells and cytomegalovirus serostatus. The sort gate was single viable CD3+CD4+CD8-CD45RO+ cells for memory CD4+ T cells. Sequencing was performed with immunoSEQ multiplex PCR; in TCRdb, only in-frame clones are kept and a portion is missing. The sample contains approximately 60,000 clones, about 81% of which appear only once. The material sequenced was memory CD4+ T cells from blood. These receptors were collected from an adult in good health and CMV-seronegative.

The CDR3 loop is CSAYPDTEQFF. Written as DNA, the CDR3 is TGCAGTGCTTACCCTGACACTGAGCAGTTCTTC. The chain combines TRBV20-1 with TRBJ2-1; no reliable D call. V dropped 5 bases and J dropped 9 bases, with 11 bases sitting between them. The CDR3 totals 11 residues. Looked up from germline, CDR1 is DFQATT and CDR2 is SNEGSKA (reference sequence).

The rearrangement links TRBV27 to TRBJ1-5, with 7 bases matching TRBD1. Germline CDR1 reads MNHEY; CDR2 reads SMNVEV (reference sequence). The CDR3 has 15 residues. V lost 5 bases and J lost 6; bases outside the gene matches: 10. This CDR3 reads CASSPLDRLGQPQHF. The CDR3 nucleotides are TGTGCCAGCAGTCCGTTGGACAGGCTTGGTCAGCCCCAGCATTTT.

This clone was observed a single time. CDR3 nucleotides: TGTGCCAGCAGTACGGCCCGACGTTCTTCCTACGAGCAGTACTTC. It codes for CASSTARRSSYEQYF. V gene TRBV27 combines with J gene TRBJ2-7, with D hard to call. Trimming pared 5 bases from V and 1 base from J, leaving 15 bases between. From germline, CDR1 is MNHEY and CDR2 SMNVEV (reference sequence). The CDR3 runs to 15 residues.

CDR3 residues: CASSLDLDRGDGYTF. CDR3 DNA sequence: TGTGCCAGCAGCTTGGACCTGGACAGGGGGGACGGCTACACCTTC. The gene calls are TRBV11-2 and TRBJ1-2; 10 bases fit TRBD1. From germline, CDR1 is SGHAT and CDR2 FQNNGV. V dropped 3 bases and J dropped 8; count of bases not matched to a gene: 9. The CDR3 length is 15 residues.

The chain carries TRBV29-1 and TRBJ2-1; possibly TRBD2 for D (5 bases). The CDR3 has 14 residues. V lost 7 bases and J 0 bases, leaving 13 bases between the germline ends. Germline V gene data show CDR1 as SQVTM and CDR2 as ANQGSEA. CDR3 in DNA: TGCAGCGCAAGAGGGCGCGGCTCCTACAATGAGCAGTTCTTC. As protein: CSARGRGSYNEQFF.

The CDR3 reads CASSPTRTGVPGYTF. CDR3 nucleotide sequence: TGCGCCAGCAGCCCGACTCGGACAGGGGTCCCTGGCTACACCTTC. This rearrangement joins TRBV4-3 to TRBJ1-2, with 9 bases fitting TRBD1. V was clipped by 4 bases and J by 7 bases; unmatched bases: 10. The germline gives CDR1 LGHNA, CDR2 YSLEER. The length of the CDR3 is 15 residues.

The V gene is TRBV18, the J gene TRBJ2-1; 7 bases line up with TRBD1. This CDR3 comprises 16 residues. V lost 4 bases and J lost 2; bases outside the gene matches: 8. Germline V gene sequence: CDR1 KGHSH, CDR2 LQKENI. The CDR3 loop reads CASSRGNRGPYNEQFF. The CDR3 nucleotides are TGTGCCAGCTCACGCGGTAACAGGGGCCCCTACAATGAGCAGTTCTTC.

In nucleotides, the CDR3 is TGCGCCAGCAGCTTGGCCGCGTCCGGGGCCAACGTCCTGACTTTC. Translated: CASSLAASGANVLTF. This sequence joins TRBV5-1 and TRBJ2-6; D uncertain. This CDR3 is 15 amino acids long. The germline V gene encodes CDR1 SGHRS and CDR2 YFSETQ. V was cut by 0 bases and J by 4 bases, with 8 bases left in between.

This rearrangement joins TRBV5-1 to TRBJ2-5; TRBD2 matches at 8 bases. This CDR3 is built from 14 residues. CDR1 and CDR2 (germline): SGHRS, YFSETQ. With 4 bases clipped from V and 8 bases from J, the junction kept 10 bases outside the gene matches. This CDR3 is CASSPGSSGPTQYF. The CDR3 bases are TGCGCCAGCAGCCCTGGATCTAGCGGGCCTACCCAGTACTTC.

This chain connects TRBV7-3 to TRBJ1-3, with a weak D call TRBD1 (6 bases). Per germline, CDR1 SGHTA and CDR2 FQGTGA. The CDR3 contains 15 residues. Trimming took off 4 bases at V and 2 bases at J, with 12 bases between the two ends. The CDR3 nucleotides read TGTGCCAGCAGCTCCACAGGGACCCCTGGAAACACCATATATTTT. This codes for CASSSTGTPGNTIYF. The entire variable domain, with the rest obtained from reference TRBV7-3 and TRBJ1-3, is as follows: GAGVSQTPSNKVTEKGKYVELRCDPISGHTALYWYRQSLGQGPEFLIYFQGTGAADDSGLPNDRFFAVRPEGSVSTLKIQRTERGDSAVYLCASSSTGTPGNTIYFGEGSWLTVV.

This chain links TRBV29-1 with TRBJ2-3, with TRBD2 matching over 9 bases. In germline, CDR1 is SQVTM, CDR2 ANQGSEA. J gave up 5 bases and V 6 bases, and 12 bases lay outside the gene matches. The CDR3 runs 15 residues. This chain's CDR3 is CSVAAGTSMVDTQYF. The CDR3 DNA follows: TGCAGCGTCGCCGCCGGGACTAGCATGGTAGATACGCAGTATTTT.

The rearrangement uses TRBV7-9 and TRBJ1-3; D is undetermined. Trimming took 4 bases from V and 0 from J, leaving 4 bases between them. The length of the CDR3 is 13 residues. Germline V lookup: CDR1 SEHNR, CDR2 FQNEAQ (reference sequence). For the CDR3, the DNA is TGTGCCAGCAGCTACTCCTCTGGAAACACCATATATTTT. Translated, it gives CASSYSSGNTIYF.

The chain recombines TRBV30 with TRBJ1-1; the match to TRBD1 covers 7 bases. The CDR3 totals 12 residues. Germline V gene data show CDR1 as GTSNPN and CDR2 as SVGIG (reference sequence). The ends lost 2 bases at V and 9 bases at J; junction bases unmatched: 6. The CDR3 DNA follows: TGTGCCTGGAGTCCCCGGGACAGACAAGCTTTCTTT. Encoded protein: CAWSPRDRQAFF.

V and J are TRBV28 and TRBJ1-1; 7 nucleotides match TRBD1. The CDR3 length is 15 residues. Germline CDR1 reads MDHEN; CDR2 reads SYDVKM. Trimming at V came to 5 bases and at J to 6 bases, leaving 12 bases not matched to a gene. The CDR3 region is CASSPYRQGTSEAFF. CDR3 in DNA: TGTGCCAGCAGTCCATACCGACAGGGCACGTCTGAAGCTTTCTTT. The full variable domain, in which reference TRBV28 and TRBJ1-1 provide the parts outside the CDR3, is DVKVTQSSRYLVKRTGEKVFLECVQDMDHENMFWYRQDPGLGLRLIYFSYDVKMKEKGDIPEGYSVSREKKERFSLILESASTNQTSMYLCASSPYRQGTSEAFFGQGTRLTVV.

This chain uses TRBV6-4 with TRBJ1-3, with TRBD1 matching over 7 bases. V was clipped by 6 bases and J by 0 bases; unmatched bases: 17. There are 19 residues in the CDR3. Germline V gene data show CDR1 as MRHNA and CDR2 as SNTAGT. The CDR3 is CASRTNRGNDLLSGNTIYF. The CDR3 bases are TGTGCCAGCAGAACTAACAGGGGCAACGATCTACTCTCTGGAAACACCATATATTTT.

The CDR3 nucleotides read TGCGCCAGCAGCTTGGTTCAAGGCACCGGGGAGCTGTTTTTT. Protein product: CASSLVQGTGELFF. This sequence joins TRBV5-1 and TRBJ2-2; D is uncertain. Trimming cost V 0 bases and J 4 bases, with 7 bases left between them. Per the germline V gene, CDR1 is SGHRS and CDR2 is YFSETQ. The CDR3 runs 14 residues.

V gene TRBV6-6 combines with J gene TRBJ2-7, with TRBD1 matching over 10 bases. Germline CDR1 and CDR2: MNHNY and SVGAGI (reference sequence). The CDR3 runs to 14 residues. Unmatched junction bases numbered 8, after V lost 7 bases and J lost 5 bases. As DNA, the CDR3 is TGTGCCAGCAAAAGACAGGGGGCGCAAGACGAGCAGTACTTC. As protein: CASKRQGAQDEQYF.

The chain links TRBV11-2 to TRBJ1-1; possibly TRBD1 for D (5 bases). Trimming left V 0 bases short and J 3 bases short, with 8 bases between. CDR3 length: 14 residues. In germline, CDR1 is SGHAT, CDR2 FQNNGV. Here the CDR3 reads CASSLELGDTEAFF. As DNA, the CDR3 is TGTGCCAGCAGCTTAGAGTTGGGGGACACTGAAGCTTTCTTT.

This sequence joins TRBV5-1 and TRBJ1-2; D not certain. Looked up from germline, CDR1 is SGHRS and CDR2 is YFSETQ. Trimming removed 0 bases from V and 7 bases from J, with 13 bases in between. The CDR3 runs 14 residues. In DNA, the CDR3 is TGCGCCAGCAGCTTGGAGGTGACCACTGGTGGCTACACCTTC. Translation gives CASSLEVTTGGYTF.

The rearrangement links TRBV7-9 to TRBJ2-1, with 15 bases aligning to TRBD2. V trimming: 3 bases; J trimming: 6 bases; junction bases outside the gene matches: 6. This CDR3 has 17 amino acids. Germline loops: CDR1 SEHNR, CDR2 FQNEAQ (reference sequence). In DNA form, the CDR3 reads TGTGCCAGCAGCTTTGGGGGGACTAGCGGGAGGTTCAATGAGCAGTTCTTC. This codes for CASSFGGTSGRFNEQFF.